The following is a T cell receptor beta chain sequence with its context. This clone was recorded only once. The target of this receptor is not known. Within one base of it there is no much larger clone, and no base qualities were kept. The collaborating institutions used their own protocols to collect whole blood in K2EDTA tubes. For TCRbeta analysis, collaborator samples were shipped as frozen whole blood, as isolated PBMCs, or as DNA extracted from either sample type. This sample was included in a study of blood T cell repertoires in COVID-19 (dated by TCRdb to 2018 to 2020). In the study overall: Samples from collaborators originated in the United States, Italy and Spain and spanned both the acute and convalescent phases of COVID-19. The prospective study material was composed of cDNA or gDNA derived from T cells, B-cell-depleted T cells, or PBMCs. The dataset comprised deeply sampled blood TCRbeta repertoires from subjects exposed to, actively infected with, or recovered from COVID-19. The repertoires were made available in a free public database intended to serve as a resource for research on the immune response to SARS-CoV-2. The samples were drawn from the first 160 participants of the ongoing ImmuneRACE study and from more than 1,000 subjects provided by 6 global collaborators. Sample metadata almost always included a de-identified subject ID, COVID-19 status, age in years and sex. Where available, HLA class I and class II types were taken from metadata supplied by the sample provider and were not determined by assay-based typing. Paper-wide results and their limitations: The amount of clinical and demographic metadata varied by source and participant and was provided uncurated.

The immunoSEQ Assay, a bias-controlled multiplex PCR, was used to amplify TCRbeta CDR3 regions from genomic DNA. Processing in the source paper ran as follows. Within the assay, amplification of reference gene primers was used to estimate how many nucleated cells each sample contained. To quantify the absolute abundance of each unique TCRbeta CDR3 rearrangement, sequence reads were collapsed and filtered. For each sample, productive Simpson clonality was calculated as the square root of Simpson's diversity index across productive rearrangements. Held by TCRdb, this immuneACCESS table contains in-frame sequences only and omits some clones. Under half of the omission traces to an unresolved V gene where checked; the cause of the rest is unknown. Clone size and V and J calls were adopted from that table, with D and trimming inferred from the DNA. This sample lists over 300,000 clones; around four fifths were detected once. The leading ten clones occupy about 1.2% of the sample.

This sequence was found in a woman aged 45-59 years with acute or convalescent COVID-19. The specimen sequenced was peripheral blood.

The DNA sequence is as follows: TGTGCCAGCAGCTTAAGTACAGGGGCAGGGAACACTGAAGCTTTCTTT. Translated, this gives CASSLSTGAGNTEAFF. The chain was built from TRBV11-3 and TRBJ1-1, with 7 middle bases fitting TRBD1. Sequences SGHNT (CDR1) and YENEEA (CDR2) are obtained from the germline V gene. The CDR3 sequence holds 16 residues, the cysteine and phenylalanine included. Only the CDR3 DNA is retained, 48 bases long and in frame from the first base. Relative to germline, V is missing 2 bases and J is missing 1 base, with 7 bases of the junction outside any gene match.